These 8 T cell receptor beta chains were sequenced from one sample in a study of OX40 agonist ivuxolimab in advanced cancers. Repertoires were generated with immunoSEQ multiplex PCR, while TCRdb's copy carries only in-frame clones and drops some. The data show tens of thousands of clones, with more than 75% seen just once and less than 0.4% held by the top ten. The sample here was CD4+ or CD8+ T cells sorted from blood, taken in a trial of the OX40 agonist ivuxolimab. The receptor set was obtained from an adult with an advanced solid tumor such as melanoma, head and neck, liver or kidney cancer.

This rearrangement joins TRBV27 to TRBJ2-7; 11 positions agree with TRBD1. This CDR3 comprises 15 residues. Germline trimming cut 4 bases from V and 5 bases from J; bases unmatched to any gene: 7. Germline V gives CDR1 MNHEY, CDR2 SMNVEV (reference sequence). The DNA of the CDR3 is TGTGCCAGCAGTTCTTCCGGGACAGGGGGAGACGAGCAGTACTTC. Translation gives CASSSSGTGGDEQYF.

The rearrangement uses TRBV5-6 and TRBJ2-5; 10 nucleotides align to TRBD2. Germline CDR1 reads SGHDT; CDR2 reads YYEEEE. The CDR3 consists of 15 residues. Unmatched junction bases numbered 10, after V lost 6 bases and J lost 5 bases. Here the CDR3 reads CASNPIRSGGETQYF. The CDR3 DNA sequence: TGTGCCAGCAACCCAATACGTAGCGGGGGGGAGACCCAGTACTTC.

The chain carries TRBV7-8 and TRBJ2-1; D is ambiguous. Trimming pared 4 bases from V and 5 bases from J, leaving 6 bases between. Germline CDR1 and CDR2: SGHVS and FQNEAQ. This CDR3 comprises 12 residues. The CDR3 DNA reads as TGTGCCAGCAGCTCCTATCACAATGAGCAGTTCTTC. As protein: CASSSYHNEQFF.

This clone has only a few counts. CDR3 protein: CASSPREYTEAFF. DNA for the CDR3: TGTGCCAGCTCACCACGGGAGTACACTGAAGCTTTCTTT. The chain couples TRBV18 to TRBJ1-1; D is uncertain. V was cut by 1 base and J by 3 bases, with 6 bases left in between. Germline V gene data show CDR1 as KGHSH and CDR2 as LQKENI. The CDR3 spans 13 residues.

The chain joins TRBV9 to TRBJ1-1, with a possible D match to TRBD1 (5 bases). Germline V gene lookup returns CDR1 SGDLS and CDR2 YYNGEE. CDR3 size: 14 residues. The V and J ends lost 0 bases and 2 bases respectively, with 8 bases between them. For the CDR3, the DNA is TGTGCCAGCAGCGTAGGGGGCGACAACACTGAAGCTTTCTTT. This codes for CASSVGGDNTEAFF.

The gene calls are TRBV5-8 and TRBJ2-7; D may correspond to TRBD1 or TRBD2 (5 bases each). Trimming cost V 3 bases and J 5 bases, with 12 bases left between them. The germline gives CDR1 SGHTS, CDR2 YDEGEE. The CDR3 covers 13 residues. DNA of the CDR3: TGTGCCAGCAGCTGGATAAGGGACGACGAGCAGTACTTC. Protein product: CASSWIRDDEQYF.

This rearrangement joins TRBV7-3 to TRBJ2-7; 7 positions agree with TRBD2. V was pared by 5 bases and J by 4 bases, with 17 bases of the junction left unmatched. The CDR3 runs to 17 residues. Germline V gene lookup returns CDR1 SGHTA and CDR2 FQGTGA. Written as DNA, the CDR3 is TGTGCCAGCAGCCTTAAGGGTTGCCGGGGGGACGGTTACGAGCAGTACTTC. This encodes CASSLKGCRGDGYEQYF.

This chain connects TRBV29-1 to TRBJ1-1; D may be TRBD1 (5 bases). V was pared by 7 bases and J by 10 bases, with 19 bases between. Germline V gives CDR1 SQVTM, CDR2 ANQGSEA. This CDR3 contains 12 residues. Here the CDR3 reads CSAGQGEIRAFF. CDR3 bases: TGCAGCGCCGGGCAGGGAGAAATTCGAGCTTTCTTT.